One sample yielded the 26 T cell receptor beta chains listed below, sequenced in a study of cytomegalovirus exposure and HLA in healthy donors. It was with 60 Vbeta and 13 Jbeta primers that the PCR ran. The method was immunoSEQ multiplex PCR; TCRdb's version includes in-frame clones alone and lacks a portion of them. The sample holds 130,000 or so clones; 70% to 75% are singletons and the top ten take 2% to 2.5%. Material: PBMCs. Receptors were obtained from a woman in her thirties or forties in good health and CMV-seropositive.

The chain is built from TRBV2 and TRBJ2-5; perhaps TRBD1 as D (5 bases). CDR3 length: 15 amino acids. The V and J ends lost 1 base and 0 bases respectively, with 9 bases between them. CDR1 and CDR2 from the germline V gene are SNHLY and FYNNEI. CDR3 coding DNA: TGTGCCAGCAGTGAAGGACAGACATACCAAGAGACCCAGTACTTC. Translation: CASSEGQTYQETQYF.

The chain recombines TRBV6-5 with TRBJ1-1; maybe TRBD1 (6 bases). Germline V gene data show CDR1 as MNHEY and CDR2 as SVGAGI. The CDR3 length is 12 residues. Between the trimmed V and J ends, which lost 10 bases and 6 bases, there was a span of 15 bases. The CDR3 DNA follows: TGTGCCACGAGGTGGCAGGGGTCTGAAGCTTTCTTT. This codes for CATRWQGSEAFF.

The CDR3 nucleotides read TGTGCCAGCAGCTTAGCCGGGGGGCAAGAGACCCAGTACTTC. This codes for CASSLAGGQETQYF. V usage is TRBV7-7 and J usage is TRBJ2-5; 7 bases align to TRBD2. There are 14 residues in the CDR3. Trimming removed 0 bases from V and 2 bases from J; junction bases left unmatched: 0. Germline V gives CDR1 SSHAT, CDR2 FNYEAQ (reference sequence).

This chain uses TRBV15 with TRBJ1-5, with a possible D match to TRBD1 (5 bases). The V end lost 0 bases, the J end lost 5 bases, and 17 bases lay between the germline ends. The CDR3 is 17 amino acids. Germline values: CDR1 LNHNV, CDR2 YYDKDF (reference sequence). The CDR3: CATSRDGGGSGYQPQHF. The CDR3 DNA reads TGTGCCACCAGCAGAGATGGGGGGGGTTCGGGATATCAGCCCCAGCATTTT.

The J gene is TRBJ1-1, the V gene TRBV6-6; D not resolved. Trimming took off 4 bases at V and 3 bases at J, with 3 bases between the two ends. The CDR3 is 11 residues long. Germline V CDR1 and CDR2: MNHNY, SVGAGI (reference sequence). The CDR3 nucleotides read TGTGCCAGCAGTTCTTACACTGAAGCTTTCTTT. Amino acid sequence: CASSSYTEAFF.

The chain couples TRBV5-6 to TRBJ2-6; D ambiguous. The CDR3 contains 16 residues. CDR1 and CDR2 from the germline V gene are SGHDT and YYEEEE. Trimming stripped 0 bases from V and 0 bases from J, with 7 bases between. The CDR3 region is CASSLAVLSGANVLTF. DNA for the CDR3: TGTGCCAGCAGCTTGGCAGTCCTCTCTGGGGCCAACGTCCTGACTTTC.

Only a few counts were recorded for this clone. Here the CDR3 DNA reads TGTGCCATTTCAGGGGTAATGGATAACTATGGCTACACCTTC. It translates to CAISGVMDNYGYTF. The chain is built from TRBV6-1 and TRBJ1-2; D possibly corresponds to TRBD1 (6 bases). The CDR3 totals 14 residues. The germline gives CDR1 MNHNS, CDR2 SASEGT. V was clipped by 10 bases and J by 1 base, with 16 bases between them.

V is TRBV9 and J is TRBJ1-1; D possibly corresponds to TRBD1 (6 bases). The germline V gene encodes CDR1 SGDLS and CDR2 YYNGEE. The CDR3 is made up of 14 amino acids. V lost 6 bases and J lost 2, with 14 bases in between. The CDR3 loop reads CASTLGGANTEAFF. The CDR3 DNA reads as TGTGCCAGCACACTAGGGGGGGCAAACACTGAAGCTTTCTTT.

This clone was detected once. The CDR3 reads CASSLGASGGYEQYF. In DNA form, the CDR3 reads TGTGCCAGCAGCTTAGGGGCTAGCGGGGGCTACGAGCAGTACTTC. The chain has TRBV7-2 and TRBJ2-7; 10 bases align to TRBD2. V trimming: 1 base; J trimming: 3 bases; junction bases outside the gene matches: 3. The germline V gene has CDR1 SGHTA and CDR2 FQGNSA. The CDR3 contains 15 residues.

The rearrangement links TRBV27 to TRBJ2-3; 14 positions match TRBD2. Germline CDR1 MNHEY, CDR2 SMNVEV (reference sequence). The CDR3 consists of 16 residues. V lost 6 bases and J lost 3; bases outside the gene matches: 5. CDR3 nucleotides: TGTGCCAGCAGGAGACTAGCGGGAGGGAGAACAGATACGCAGTATTTT. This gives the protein CASRRLAGGRTDTQYF.

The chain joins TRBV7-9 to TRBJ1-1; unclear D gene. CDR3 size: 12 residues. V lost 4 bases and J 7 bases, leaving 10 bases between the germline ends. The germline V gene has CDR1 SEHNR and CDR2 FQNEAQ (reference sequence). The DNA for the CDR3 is TGTGCCAGCAGCTCAGGAGGTTGTGAAGCTTTCTTT. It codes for CASSSGGCEAFF.

Here the CDR3 DNA reads TGCAGTGCGTATGCTGGAAACACCATATATTTT. Amino acids: CSAYAGNTIYF. V gene TRBV20-1 combines with J gene TRBJ1-3; no clear D gene. CDR3 length equals 11 residues. Germline V gives CDR1 DFQATT, CDR2 SNEGSKA (reference sequence). V shed 6 bases and J shed 2 bases, with 5 bases lying between them.

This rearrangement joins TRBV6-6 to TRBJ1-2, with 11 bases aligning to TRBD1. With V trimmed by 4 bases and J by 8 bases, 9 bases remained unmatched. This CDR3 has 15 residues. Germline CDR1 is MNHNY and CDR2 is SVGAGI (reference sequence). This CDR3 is CASSSDRGQIGGYTF. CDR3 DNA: TGTGCCAGCAGTTCGGACAGGGGGCAGATTGGCGGCTACACCTTC.

CDR3 bases: TGTGCCAGTAGTATGGGGCCCGTCCAGGTGCACGATGAGCAGTTCTTC. Translating gives CASSMGPVQVHDEQFF. This chain connects TRBV19 to TRBJ2-1; possible D gene TRBD1, 5 bases. V was cut by 3 bases and J by 8 bases, with 20 bases left in between. This CDR3 has 16 residues. Per germline, CDR1 LNHDA and CDR2 SQIVND (reference sequence).

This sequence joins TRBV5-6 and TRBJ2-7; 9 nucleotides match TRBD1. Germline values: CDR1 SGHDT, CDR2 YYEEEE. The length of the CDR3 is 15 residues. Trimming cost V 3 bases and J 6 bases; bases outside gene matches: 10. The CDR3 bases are TGTGCCAGCAGCTCGGGACAGGGTCATCTCAGCGAGCAGTACTTC. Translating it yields CASSSGQGHLSEQYF. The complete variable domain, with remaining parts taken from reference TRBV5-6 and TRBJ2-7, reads DAGVTQSPTHLIKTRGQQVTLRCSPKSGHDTVSWYQQALGQGPQFIFQYYEEEERQRGNFPDRFSGHQFPNYSSELNVNALLLGDSALYLCASSSGQGHLSEQYFGPGTRLTVT.

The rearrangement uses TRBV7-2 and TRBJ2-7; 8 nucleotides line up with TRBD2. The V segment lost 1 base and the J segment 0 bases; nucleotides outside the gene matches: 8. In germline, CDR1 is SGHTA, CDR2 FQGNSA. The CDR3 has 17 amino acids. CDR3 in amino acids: CASSLEHTSGYSYEQYF. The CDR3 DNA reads TGTGCCAGCAGCTTAGAGCATACTAGCGGTTACTCCTACGAGCAGTACTTC.

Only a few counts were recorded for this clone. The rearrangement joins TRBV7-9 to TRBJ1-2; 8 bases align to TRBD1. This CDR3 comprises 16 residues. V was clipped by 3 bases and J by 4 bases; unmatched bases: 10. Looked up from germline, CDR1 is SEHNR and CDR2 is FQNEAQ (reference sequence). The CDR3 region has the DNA TGTGCCAGCAGCTTGAGTCCGGACAGGGTGGCCTATGGCTACACCTTC. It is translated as CASSLSPDRVAYGYTF.

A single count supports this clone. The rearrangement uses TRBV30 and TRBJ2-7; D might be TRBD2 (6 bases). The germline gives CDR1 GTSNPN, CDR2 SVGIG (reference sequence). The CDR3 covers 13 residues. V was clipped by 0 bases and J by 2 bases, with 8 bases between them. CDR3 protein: CAWSVGGPYEQYF. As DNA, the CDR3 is TGTGCCTGGAGTGTAGGAGGGCCCTACGAGCAGTACTTC.

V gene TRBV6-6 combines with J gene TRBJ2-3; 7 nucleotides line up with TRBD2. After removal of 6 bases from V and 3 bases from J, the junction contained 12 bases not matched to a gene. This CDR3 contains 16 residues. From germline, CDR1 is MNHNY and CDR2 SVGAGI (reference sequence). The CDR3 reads CASSRGEGRVTDTQYF. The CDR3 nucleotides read TGTGCCAGCAGCAGAGGGGAGGGGAGGGTGACAGATACGCAGTATTTT.

The CDR3: CASSHPGVSGNTIYF. The CDR3 DNA reads as TGTGCCAGCAGTCACCCCGGGGTTTCTGGAAACACCATATATTTT. The chain is built from TRBV6-5 and TRBJ1-3; D gene ambiguous. Germline-derived CDR1 and CDR2 are MNHEY and SVGAGI. The length of the CDR3 is 15 residues. The V and J ends lost 5 bases and 1 base respectively, with 12 bases between them.

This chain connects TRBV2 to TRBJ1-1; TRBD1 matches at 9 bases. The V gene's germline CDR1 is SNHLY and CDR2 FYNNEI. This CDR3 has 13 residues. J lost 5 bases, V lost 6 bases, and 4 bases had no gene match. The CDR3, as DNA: TGTGCCAGCAGGGGGACAGGGATTACTGAAGCTTTCTTT. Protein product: CASRGTGITEAFF.

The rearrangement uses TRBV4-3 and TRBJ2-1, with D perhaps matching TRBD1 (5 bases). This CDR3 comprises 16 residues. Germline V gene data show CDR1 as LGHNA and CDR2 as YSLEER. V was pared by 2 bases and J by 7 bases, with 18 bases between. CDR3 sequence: CASSQSKDLAGNEQFF. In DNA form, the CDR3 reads TGCGCCAGCAGCCAATCCAAGGACCTGGCAGGGAATGAGCAGTTCTTC.

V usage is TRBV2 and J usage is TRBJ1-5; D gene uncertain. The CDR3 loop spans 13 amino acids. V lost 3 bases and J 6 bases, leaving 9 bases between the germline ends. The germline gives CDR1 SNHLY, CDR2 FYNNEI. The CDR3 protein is CASSERASQPQHF. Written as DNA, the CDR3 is TGTGCCAGCAGTGAGAGGGCTAGTCAGCCCCAGCATTTT. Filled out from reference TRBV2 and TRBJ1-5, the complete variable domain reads EPEVTQTPSHQVTQMGQEVILRCVPISNHLYFYWYRQILGQKVEFLVSFYNNEISEKSEIFDDQFSVERPDGSNFTLKIRSTKLEDSAMYFCASSERASQPQHFGDGTRLSIL.

The CDR3 sequence is CASSRGLGYYEQFF. The CDR3 DNA reads TGTGCCAGCAGCCGGGGACTAGGGTACTATGAGCAGTTCTTC. This chain links TRBV7-2 with TRBJ2-1; TRBD2 matches 8 bases. After removal of 5 bases from V and 8 bases from J, the junction contained 8 bases not matched to a gene. The CDR3 sequence is 14 residues long. Germline CDR1 reads SGHTA; CDR2 reads FQGNSA.

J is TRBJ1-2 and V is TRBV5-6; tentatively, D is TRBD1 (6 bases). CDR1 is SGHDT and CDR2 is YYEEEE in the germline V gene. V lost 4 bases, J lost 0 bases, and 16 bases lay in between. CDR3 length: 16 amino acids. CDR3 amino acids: CASSRIDRLTNYGYTF. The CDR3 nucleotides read TGTGCCAGCAGCCGTATAGACAGGTTGACTAACTATGGCTACACCTTC.

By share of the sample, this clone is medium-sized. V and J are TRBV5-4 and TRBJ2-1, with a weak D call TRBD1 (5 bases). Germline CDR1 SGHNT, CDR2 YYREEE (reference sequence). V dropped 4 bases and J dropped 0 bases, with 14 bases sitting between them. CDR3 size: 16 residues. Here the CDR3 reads CASSPKGRSSYNEQFF. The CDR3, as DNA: TGTGCCAGCAGCCCTAAGGGGCGGAGCTCCTACAATGAGCAGTTCTTC.